The next 22 T cell receptor beta chains were all read from a single sample in a study of T cells in Graves' hyperthyroidism and ophthalmopathy. Researchers took RNA transcripts and amplified the TCR beta CDR3 regions from them. The primer set for the first-round RT-PCR of the TCR CDR3 was HTBI. TCRdb used MiXCR to reprocess the multiplex PCR reads, holding one entry per CDR3 protein. Here the sample spans hundreds of thousands of distinct CDR3 sequences, 13% to 15% being singletons. The sequencing input was blood. The receptors come from a woman between 45 and 60 years old with Graves' ophthalmopathy.

This chain connects TRBV18 to TRBJ2-7; 9 nucleotides match TRBD1. After removal of 5 bases from V and 3 bases from J, the junction contained 8 bases not matched to a gene. The CDR3 length is 15 residues. The V gene's germline CDR1 is KGHSH and CDR2 LQKENI. CDR3 sequence (DNA): TGTGCCAGCTCATTGGGACAGGGTGGCCTCTACGAGCAGTACTTC. Its protein is CASSLGQGGLYEQYF. Supplemented by reference TRBV18 and TRBJ2-7, the full variable domain reads NAGVMQNPRHLVRRRGQEARLRCSPMKGHSHVYWYRQLPEEGLKFMVYLQKENIIDESGMPKERFSAEFPKEGPSILRIQQVVRGDSAAYFCASSLGQGGLYEQYFGPGTRLTVT.

The gene calls are TRBV6-1 and TRBJ2-5; D not resolved. V gave up 5 bases and J gave up 1 base, with 8 bases separating them. The CDR3 totals 13 residues. Germline V gives CDR1 MNHNS, CDR2 SASEGT. The CDR3 region has the DNA TGTGCCAGCAGTAGAGTAGCCCAAGAGACCCAGTACTTC. Its protein is CASSRVAQETQYF.

This chain uses TRBV24-1 with TRBJ2-7; 10 bases map to TRBD2. In germline, CDR1 is KGHDR, CDR2 SFDVKD. Trimming cost V 2 bases and J 2 bases; bases outside gene matches: 5. The CDR3 has 16 residues. The CDR3, as DNA: TGTGCCACCAGTGATTCTAGCGGGAGTAGGACCTACGAGCAGTACTTC. Translated, it gives CATSDSSGSRTYEQYF.

The chain joins TRBV9 to TRBJ2-7; D tentatively fits TRBD1 or TRBD2 (5 bases each). In germline, CDR1 is SGDLS, CDR2 YYNGEE. V lost 2 bases and J 4 bases, leaving 16 bases between the germline ends. The CDR3 covers 15 residues. CDR3 region: CASSVGRDLVYEQYF. The CDR3 nucleotides read TGTGCCAGCAGCGTTGGCCGGGACCTAGTATACGAGCAGTACTTC. Variable domain in full (rest from reference TRBV9 and TRBJ2-7): DSGVTQTPKHLITATGQRVTLRCSPRSGDLSVYWYQQSLDQGLQFLIQYYNGEERAKGNILERFSAQQFPDLHSELNLSSLELGDSALYFCASSVGRDLVYEQYFGPGTRLTVT.

This clonotype was observed at least ten times. The chain employs TRBV28 and TRBJ2-7; D might be TRBD1 or TRBD2, each matching 5 bases. The CDR3 covers 13 residues. Trimming pared 4 bases from V and 6 bases from J, leaving 13 bases between. Germline lookup yields CDR1 MDHEN and CDR2 SYDVKM. CDR3 sequence reads: CASSSQGVVEQYF. DNA for the CDR3: TGTGCCAGCAGTTCTCAGGGAGTTGTCGAGCAGTACTTC.

For this clonotype: This may arise from a read error, as a much more abundant clone is one base away. Here the CDR3 omits its conserved ending phenylalanine or tryptophan, so a read error is the likely source. J is TRBJ1-1 and V is TRBV12-3 or TRBV12-4; TRBD1 aligns across 7 bases. The CDR3 is 14 residues long. The V and J ends lost 2 bases and 7 bases, in that order; junction bases with no gene match: 7. Here the CDR3 reads CASSLWDSSFEAFL. CDR3 DNA: TGTGCCAGCAGTTTATGGGACAGCAGTTTTGAAGCTTTCCTT.

This clonotype was seen ten or more times. V is TRBV30 and J is TRBJ1-1; TRBD1 matches at 12 bases. Germline CDR1 GTSNPN, CDR2 SVGIG (reference sequence). The CDR3 runs to 16 residues. Trimming at V came to 1 base and at J to 5 bases, leaving 8 bases not matched to a gene. In nucleotides, the CDR3 is TGTGCCTGGAGTGACCGGGACAGGGGGCGAAGTACTGAAGCTTTCTTT. Its translation: CAWSDRDRGRSTEAFF.

The table lists this clonotype with many counts. The chain employs TRBV9 and TRBJ1-6; the D is unclear. The CDR3 is made up of 15 amino acids. CDR1 is SGDLS, CDR2 YYNGEE, per germline. Trimming pared 0 bases from V and 8 bases from J, leaving 12 bases between. The CDR3 loop is CASSVGLVGHSPLHF. The CDR3 DNA sequence: TGTGCCAGCAGCGTAGGGCTCGTCGGGCATTCACCCCTCCACTTT.

The rearrangement uses TRBV15 and TRBJ2-1; D is possibly TRBD2 (5 bases). The length of the CDR3 is 14 residues. Looked up from germline, CDR1 is LNHNV and CDR2 is YYDKDF (reference sequence). CDR3 in amino acids: CALKSRREVDEQFF. In DNA form, the CDR3 reads TGTGCACTCAAATCACGTCGGGAAGTCGATGAGCAGTTCTTC.

This clonotype was seen many times. Written as DNA, the CDR3 is TGTGCCAGCAGCTTAGATCGTAGACCCACAGATACGCAGTATTTT. Its protein product is CASSLDRRPTDTQYF. V is TRBV7-2 and J is TRBJ2-3; D not certain. Per germline, CDR1 SGHTA and CDR2 FQGNSA. V was trimmed by 1 base and J by 2 bases, leaving 10 bases between them. The CDR3 is made up of 15 amino acids.

The chain employs TRBV30 and TRBJ1-4; D may be TRBD1 (6 bases). This CDR3 comprises 20 residues. V dropped 0 bases and J dropped 4 bases, with 27 bases sitting between them. In germline, CDR1 is GTSNPN, CDR2 SVGIG (reference sequence). CDR3 nucleotides: TGTGCCTGGAGTGTACTATTCAAGGGACCCTCAGGGGACCTTAATGAAAAACTGTTTTTT. Encoded protein: CAWSVLFKGPSGDLNEKLFF.

This clonotype was seen a handful of times. This rearrangement joins TRBV6-1 to TRBJ1-5; D may be TRBD1 (6 bases). CDR3 length: 17 residues. Trimming cost V 5 bases and J 1 base, with 18 bases left between them. Germline V lookup: CDR1 MNHNS, CDR2 SASEGT. CDR3 sequence (DNA): TGTGCCAGCAGTAAAACTCCACAGGGATCGAGCAATCAGCCCCAGCATTTT. Protein sequence: CASSKTPQGSSNQPQHF.

This clonotype occurred many times. The chain combines TRBV15 with TRBJ2-1; tentatively, D is TRBD1 (5 bases). V lost 5 bases to trimming and J lost 8 bases, with 19 bases between them. CDR3 length equals 15 residues. Germline V gene data show CDR1 as LNHNV and CDR2 as YYDKDF (reference sequence). The CDR3 nucleotides are TGTGCCACCAGCGCCCAAATTCAGGGTGGCCATGAGCAGTTCTTC. Protein: CATSAQIQGGHEQFF. The whole variable domain, filled in from reference TRBV15 and TRBJ2-1, reads DAMVIQNPRYQVTQFGKPVTLSCSQTLNHNVMYWYQQKSSQAPKLLFHYYDKDFNNEADTPDNFQSRRPNTSFCFLDIRSPGLGDTAMYLCATSAQIQGGHEQFFGPGTRLTVL.

This clonotype was recorded at least ten times. The V and J genes are TRBV7-2 and TRBJ1-1; D is perhaps TRBD1 (5 bases). Germline V gene lookup returns CDR1 SGHTA and CDR2 FQGNSA. Trimming removed 5 bases from V and 0 bases from J, with 10 bases in between. The CDR3 is made up of 14 amino acids. This CDR3 is CASSPGRMNTEAFF. CDR3 coding DNA: TGTGCCAGCAGCCCGGGACGGATGAACACTGAAGCTTTCTTT.

This clonotype was detected ten times or more. CDR3 bases: TGTGCCAGCAGCTTACCGACAGGGCTCGGAAACGAGCAGTACTTC. It translates to CASSLPTGLGNEQYF. The V and J genes are TRBV7-3 and TRBJ2-7, with TRBD1 matching over 7 bases. V was clipped by 2 bases and J by 5 bases; unmatched bases: 9. CDR1 and CDR2 from the germline V gene are SGHTA and FQGTGA. This CDR3 has 15 residues.

With regard to this clonotype: Since a much larger clone is just one base distant, this may be a read error. This chain uses TRBV28 with TRBJ2-1; D is possibly TRBD1 or TRBD2 (7 bases each). The CDR3 is 15 residues long. Trimming cost V 4 bases and J 12 bases, with 22 bases left between them. The V gene's germline CDR1 is MDHEN and CDR2 SYDVKM. The CDR3 nucleotides read TGTGCCAGCAGTTCTGGGGGGCAGGGGGGGGGTGGGCAGTTCTTC. It specifies CASSSGGQGGGGQFF. Full variable domain (missing parts from reference TRBV28 and TRBJ2-1): DVKVTQSSRYLVKRTGEKVFLECVQDMDHENMFWYRQDPGLGLRLIYFSYDVKMKEKGDIPEGYSVSREKKERFSLILESASTNQTSMYLCASSSGGQGGGGQFFGPGTRLTVL.

This clonotype has just a few counts. V gene TRBV29-1 combines with J gene TRBJ2-3; D is perhaps TRBD1 (6 bases). The V end lost 4 bases, the J end lost 0 bases, and 11 bases lay between the germline ends. CDR1 is SQVTM, CDR2 ANQGSEA, per germline. The CDR3 is 14 amino acids. DNA of the CDR3: TGCAGCGTTGGGATACAGGGAAGCACAGATACGCAGTATTTT. Its protein is CSVGIQGSTDTQYF.

This clonotype has a count of ten or more. The rearrangement joins TRBV3-1 to TRBJ2-5, with TRBD2 matching 13 bases. The ends lost 1 base at V and 11 bases at J; junction bases unmatched: 10. The CDR3 is made up of 16 amino acids. Germline V gene lookup returns CDR1 LGHDT and CDR2 YNNKEL (reference sequence). The CDR3 DNA follows: TGTGCCAGCAGCCAAGGAGAATTAGGGACTAGCGGGACTCAGTACTTC. Translated: CASSQGELGTSGTQYF.

This clonotype has at least ten counts. J is TRBJ1-5 and V is TRBV12-3 or TRBV12-4; no reliable D call. This CDR3 contains 14 residues. Trimming removed 5 bases from V and 1 base from J, with 9 bases in between. This CDR3 reads CASSRAGSNQPQHF. As DNA, the CDR3 is TGTGCCAGCAGTCGGGCGGGGAGCAATCAGCCCCAGCATTTT.

At least ten counts were recorded for this clonotype. The V and J genes are TRBV28 and TRBJ2-5, with TRBD1 identical over 9 bases. V lost 5 bases, J lost 7 bases, and 8 bases stayed unmatched. Germline V CDR1 and CDR2: MDHEN, SYDVKM. The CDR3 runs to 14 residues. This CDR3 reads CASSPGQGRSTQYF. The CDR3 nucleotides are TGTGCCAGCAGTCCGGGACAGGGCCGTTCGACCCAGTACTTC.

This clonotype was counted ten times or more. CDR3 amino acids: CASSLKAGYSEQYF. The CDR3 DNA reads TGTGCCAGCTCACTAAAAGCGGGATATTCCGAGCAGTACTTC. V and J are TRBV18 and TRBJ2-7, with 7 nucleotides matching TRBD2. Germline V CDR1 and CDR2: KGHSH, LQKENI. The CDR3 runs to 14 residues. V lost 4 bases, J lost 6 bases, and 9 bases stayed unmatched.

This clonotype has just a few counts. The chain combines TRBV6-1 with TRBJ2-1; TRBD2 matches 10 bases. Germline V lookup: CDR1 MNHNS, CDR2 SASEGT. CDR3 length: 15 amino acids. V dropped 3 bases and J dropped 6; count of bases not matched to a gene: 5. The CDR3 DNA follows: TGTGCCAGCAGTGATACCGGGACTAGCGTCAATGAGCAGTTCTTC. It specifies CASSDTGTSVNEQFF.